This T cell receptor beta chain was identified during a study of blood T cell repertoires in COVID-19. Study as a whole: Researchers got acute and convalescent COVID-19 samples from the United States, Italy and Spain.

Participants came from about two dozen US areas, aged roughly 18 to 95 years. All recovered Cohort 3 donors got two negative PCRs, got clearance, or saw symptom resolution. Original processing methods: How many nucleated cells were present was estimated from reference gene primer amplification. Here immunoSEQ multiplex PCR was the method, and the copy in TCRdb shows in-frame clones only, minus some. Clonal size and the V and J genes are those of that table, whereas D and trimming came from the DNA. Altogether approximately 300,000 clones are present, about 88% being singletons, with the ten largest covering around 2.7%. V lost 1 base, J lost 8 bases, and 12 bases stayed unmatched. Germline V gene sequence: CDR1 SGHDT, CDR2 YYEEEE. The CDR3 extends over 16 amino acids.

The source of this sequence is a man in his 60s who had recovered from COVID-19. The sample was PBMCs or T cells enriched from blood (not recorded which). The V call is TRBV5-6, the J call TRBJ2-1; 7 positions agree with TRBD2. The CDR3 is CASSLLPSGDKHEQFF. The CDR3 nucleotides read TGTGCCAGCAGCTTGTTACCCAGCGGGGATAAGCATGAGCAGTTCTTC. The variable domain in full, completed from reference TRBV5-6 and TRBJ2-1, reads DAGVTQSPTHLIKTRGQQVTLRCSPKSGHDTVSWYQQALGQGPQFIFQYYEEEERQRGNFPDRFSGHQFPNYSSELNVNALLLGDSALYLCASSLLPSGDKHEQFFGPGTRLTVL.